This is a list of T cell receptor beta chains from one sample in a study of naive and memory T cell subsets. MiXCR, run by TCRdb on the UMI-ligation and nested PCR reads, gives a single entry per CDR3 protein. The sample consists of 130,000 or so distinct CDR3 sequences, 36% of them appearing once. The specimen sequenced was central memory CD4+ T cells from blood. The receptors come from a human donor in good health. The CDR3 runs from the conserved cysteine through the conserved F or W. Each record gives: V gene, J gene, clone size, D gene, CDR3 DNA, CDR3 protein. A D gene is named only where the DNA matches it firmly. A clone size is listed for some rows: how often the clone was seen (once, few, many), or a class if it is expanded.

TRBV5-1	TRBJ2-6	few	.	TGCGCCAGCAGCTTGGCCAAGTCTGGGGCCAACGTCCTGACTTTC	CASSLAKSGANVLTF
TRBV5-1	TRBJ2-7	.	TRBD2	TGCGCCAGCAGCTTGTGGTCTAGCGGGAGCCCCGAGCAGTACTTC	CASSLWSSGSPEQYF
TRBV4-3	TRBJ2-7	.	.	TGCGCCAGCAGCCAAGATCCAGGGAGCTCCTACGAGCAGTACTTC	CASSQDPGSSYEQYF
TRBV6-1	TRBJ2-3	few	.	TGTGCCAGCAGTGAACAGGTCACAGATACGCAGTATTTT	CASSEQVTDTQYF
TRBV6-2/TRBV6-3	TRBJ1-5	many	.	TGTGCCAGCAGTTACGGGGATCAGCCCCAGCATTTT	CASSYGDQPQHF
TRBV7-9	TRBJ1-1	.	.	TGTGCCAGCAGCGTCCAGGGAGGTATGACTGAAGCTTTCTTT	CASSVQGGMTEAFF
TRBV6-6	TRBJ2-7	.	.	TGTGCCAGCAGTTTGGGGGTATCCTACGAGCAGTACTTC	CASSLGVSYEQYF
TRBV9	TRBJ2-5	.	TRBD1	TGTGCCAGCAGCGTCCAGGGACAGGGTTTTGAGACCCAGTACTTC	CASSVQGQGFETQYF
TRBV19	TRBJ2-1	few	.	TGTGCCAGTACCCTTGGGACTCATTCCTACAATGAGCAGTTCTTC	CASTLGTHSYNEQFF
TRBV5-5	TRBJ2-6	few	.	TGTGCCAGCAGCCCCAGGGAGCCCTCTGGGGCCAACGTCCTGACTTTC	CASSPREPSGANVLTF
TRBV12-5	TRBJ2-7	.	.	TGTGCTAGTGGTTTGGGACGGACAGAATCCTACGAGCAGTACTTC	CASGLGRTESYEQYF
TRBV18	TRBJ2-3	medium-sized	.	TGTGCCAGCTCACCAACAGCCACAGATACGCAGTATTTT	CASSPTATDTQYF
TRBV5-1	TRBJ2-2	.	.	TGCGCCACTAGAGGTCTGTTGAACACCGGGGAGCTGTTTTTT	CATRGLLNTGELFF
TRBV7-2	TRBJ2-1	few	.	TGTGCCAGCAGCCCAGGGCTTAACTACAATGAGCAGTTCTTC	CASSPGLNYNEQFF
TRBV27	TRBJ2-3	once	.	TGTGCCAGTAAAGTGGGGGGTCGGGATACGCAGTATTTT	CASKVGGRDTQYF
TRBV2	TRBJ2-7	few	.	TGTGCCGCCGGCGGGCAGCCCTACGAGCAGTACTTC	CAAGGQPYEQYF